This is a list of T cell receptor beta chains from one sample in a study of CD8+CD57+ T cells in acquired aplastic anemia. One entry per CDR3 protein, called by TCRdb with MiXCR from the reads. This sample has 150,000 or so distinct CDR3 sequences; around 48% occur once, and the top ten carry about 2.6%. The specimen sequenced was sorted CD4+, CD8+, or CD8+CD57+ T cells (not recorded which) from PBMCs. These receptors originate from a human donor with aplastic anemia. Both conserved end residues are part of each CDR3. Fields, in order: CDR3 protein, CDR3 DNA, V gene, D gene, clone size, J gene. D genes are given only for firm matches. Clone size is given for some rows only: seen once, a few or many times, or a class if the clone is expanded.

CDR3: CSATLGAGFYEQYF
DNA: TGCAGTGCCACCCTTGGGGCCGGATTCTACGAGCAGTACTTC
V: TRBV20-1
D: -
size: -
J: TRBJ2-7

CDR3: CASSPFGQATENEQFF
DNA: TGTGCCAGCAGCCCCTTCGGTCAAGCGACTGAAAATGAGCAGTTCTTC
V: TRBV7-9
D: -
size: many
J: TRBJ2-1

CDR3: CASSRTGPDQPQHF
DNA: TGTGCCAGCAGTCGGACAGGCCCGGATCAGCCCCAGCATTTT
V: TRBV12-3/TRBV12-4
D: TRBD1
size: once
J: TRBJ1-5

CDR3: CASIDSTNYGYTF
DNA: TGTGCCAGCATCGACAGTACTAACTATGGCTACACCTTC
V: TRBV5-6
D: -
size: -
J: TRBJ1-2

CDR3: CASSPLGGTGGYGYTF
DNA: TGCGCCAGCAGCCCCCTGGGAGGGACCGGGGGCTATGGCTACACCTTC
V: TRBV5-1
D: -
size: many
J: TRBJ1-2

CDR3: CASSLHREQYF
DNA: TGTGCCAGCAGCTTACACCGCGAGCAGTACTTC
V: TRBV7-2
D: -
size: few
J: TRBJ2-7

CDR3: CASSYSTFSEQYF
DNA: TGTGCCAGCAGCTACTCAACTTTTAGCGAGCAGTACTTC
V: TRBV7-6
D: -
size: few
J: TRBJ2-7

CDR3: CATTPDSSEANVLTF
DNA: TGTGCCACCACCCCGGACAGCTCTGAGGCCAACGTCCTGACTTTC
V: TRBV15
D: -
size: -
J: TRBJ2-6

CDR3: CASSVAQSPNYGYTF
DNA: TGTGCCAGCAGTGTAGCACAGTCCCCTAACTATGGCTACACCTTC
V: TRBV6-1
D: -
size: -
J: TRBJ1-2

CDR3: CASSVGFGQVDQETRYF
DNA: TGTGCCAGCAGCGTAGGTTTCGGACAGGTGGACCAAGAGACCCGGTACTTC
V: TRBV9
D: TRBD1
size: -
J: TRBJ2-5

CDR3: CASSLAPPPNTGELFF
DNA: TGTGCCAGCAGCTTAGCTCCCCCCCCGAACACCGGGGAGCTGTTTTTT
V: TRBV7-2
D: -
size: -
J: TRBJ2-2

CDR3: CASSEVRLSRSNQPQHF
DNA: TGTGCCAGCAGTGAAGTGAGGTTGTCCAGGAGCAATCAGCCCCAGCATTTT
V: TRBV2
D: -
size: many
J: TRBJ1-5

CDR3: CASSRPGTANQPQHF
DNA: TGTGCCAGCAGCCGCCCAGGGACTGCTAATCAGCCCCAGCATTTT
V: TRBV7-9
D: -
size: many
J: TRBJ1-5

CDR3: CASSLTGSGGDEQFF
DNA: TGTGCCAGCAGCTTAACCGGTTCAGGGGGCGATGAGCAGTTCTTC
V: TRBV11-2
D: TRBD1
size: -
J: TRBJ2-1

CDR3: CASSIRTHPDTQYF
DNA: TGTGCCAGTAGTATCAGGACGCACCCAGATACGCAGTATTTT
V: TRBV19
D: -
size: -
J: TRBJ2-3